These T cell receptor beta chains were read from a single sample in a study of T cells in Graves' hyperthyroidism and ophthalmopathy. One entry per CDR3 protein, called by TCRdb with MiXCR from the multiplex PCR reads. The sample gives approximately 320,000 distinct CDR3 sequences, 16% of which show up once; roughly 33% is in the top ten. Sample: blood. All receptors come from a man aged 25 to 45 with Graves' hyperthyroidism. The CDR3 runs from the conserved cysteine through the conserved F or W. A D gene is named only where the DNA matches it firmly. The size entry is marked missing in some rows and otherwise reads once, few, many or a size class.

CASSIRLRGGNQPQHF	TGTGCCAGTAGTATTCGACTCCGGGGAGGCAATCAGCCCCAGCATTTT	TRBJ1-5	TRBV19	.	.
CASSLKGATGWGTDTQYF	TGTGCCAGCAGCTTAAAGGGGGCGACAGGGTGGGGCACAGATACGCAGTATTTT	TRBJ2-3	TRBV7-3	TRBD1	few
CATTRDRGQDEQFF	TGTGCCACTACCCGGGACAGGGGGCAGGATGAGCAGTTCTTC	TRBJ2-1	TRBV19	TRBD1	.
CASTISGTSGSEQFF	TGTGCCAGCACCATCTCCGGGACTAGCGGGAGCGAGCAGTTCTTC	TRBJ2-1	TRBV11-3	TRBD2	many
CASSLSTDSHGYTF	TGTGCCAGCAGCCTATCGACGGACTCACATGGCTACACCTTC	TRBJ1-2	TRBV3-1	.	few
CASSPAGLSAGYTF	TGTGCCAGCAGTCCGGCCGGCCTCTCGGCGGGCTACACCTTC	TRBJ1-2	TRBV28	.	many
CASSEALQTQYF	TGTGCCAGCAGTGAAGCGCTTCAGACGCAGTATTTT	TRBJ2-3	TRBV2	.	many
CASSPDTSQPQHF	TGTGCCAGCTCACCCGACACTTCCCAGCCCCAGCATTTT	TRBJ1-5	TRBV18	.	many
CASSFGRRNEQFF	TGTGCCAGCAGCTTCGGGAGGCGGAATGAGCAGTTCTTC	TRBJ2-1	TRBV11-1	TRBD2	many
CASSQPGGPEQYF	TGCGCCAGCAGCCAACCTGGAGGCCCGGAGCAGTACTTC	TRBJ2-7	TRBV4-1	.	.
CASSQDNRGPTGSSYNEQFF	TGCGCCAGCAGCCAAGATAACAGGGGACCTACTGGGAGCTCCTACAATGAGCAGTTCTTC	TRBJ2-1	TRBV4-1	TRBD1	.
CASSTGNTIYF	TGTGCCAGCAGTACGGGAAACACCATATATTTT	TRBJ1-3	TRBV12-3/TRBV12-4	.	.
CASSLSGGHRSYEQYF	TGTGCCAGCAGTTTATCCGGGGGCCACCGCTCCTACGAGCAGTACTTC	TRBJ2-7	TRBV28	.	.
CASSLLGLALHNEQFF	TGTGCCAGCAGTTTATTAGGACTAGCGTTGCACAATGAGCAGTTCTTC	TRBJ2-1	TRBV28	TRBD2	many
CSAPPRTSGLNEQFF	TGCAGTGCCCCCCCCCGGACTAGCGGGCTTAATGAGCAGTTCTTC	TRBJ2-1	TRBV20-1	TRBD2	few
CASSSSSEQYF	TGTGCCAGCAGCTCCTCTAGCGAGCAGTACTTC	TRBJ2-7	TRBV3-1	.	.
CASSLARAPRSYNEQFF	TGTGCCAGCAGCTTAGCTCGTGCCCCCCGATCTTACAATGAGCAGTTCTTC	TRBJ2-1	TRBV7-2	.	many
CASSSPSEREGHNEQFF	TGTGCCAGCAGCTCACCTTCTGAGCGGGAGGGCCACAATGAGCAGTTCTTC	TRBJ2-1	TRBV11-3	TRBD2	.
CASRPGGTGGDEQFF	TGTGCCAGCCGGCCTGGGGGGACTGGAGGGGATGAGCAGTTCTTC	TRBJ2-1	TRBV19	.	few
CASSLDNSPLHF	TGTGCCAGCAGCTTAGATAATTCACCCCTCCACTTT	TRBJ1-6	TRBV7-9	.	many
CASSLTGIETQYF	TGTGCCAGCAGCCTGACAGGGATCGAGACCCAGTACTTC	TRBJ2-5	TRBV12-3/TRBV12-4	TRBD1	many
CASSMGSDEQFF	TGTGCCAGCTCAATGGGGAGCGATGAGCAGTTCTTC	TRBJ2-1	TRBV18	.	many
CASSYSRRGQTEAFF	TGTGCCAGCAGTTACTCGAGGCGAGGGCAGACAGAAGCTTTCTTT	TRBJ1-1	TRBV6-5	.	few
CASSHGLAGHPQYF	TGTGCCAGCAGCCATGGCCTAGCAGGGCACCCTCAATACTTC	TRBJ2-4	TRBV27	.	.
CASSRRGLAGLGEQFF	TGTGCCAGCAGTAGGCGGGGACTAGCGGGATTAGGAGAGCAGTTCTTC	TRBJ2-1	TRBV6-2/TRBV6-3	TRBD2	.
CASSERTGSALHF	TGTGCCAGCAGCGAAAGGACAGGGTCGGCCCTCCACTTT	TRBJ1-6	TRBV11-2	TRBD1	many
CASRPEGGNTGELFF	TGTGCCAGCAGACCGGAGGGGGGGAACACCGGGGAGCTGTTTTTT	TRBJ2-2	TRBV2	.	.
CASTLLGGFGEAFF	TGTGCCAGCACCTTATTGGGGGGCTTTGGTGAAGCTTTCTTT	TRBJ1-1	TRBV11-2	.	many
CASSQDGGGGDPLHF	TGCGCCAGCAGCCAAGACGGAGGGGGCGGTGACCCCCTCCACTTT	TRBJ1-6	TRBV5-1	TRBD1	many